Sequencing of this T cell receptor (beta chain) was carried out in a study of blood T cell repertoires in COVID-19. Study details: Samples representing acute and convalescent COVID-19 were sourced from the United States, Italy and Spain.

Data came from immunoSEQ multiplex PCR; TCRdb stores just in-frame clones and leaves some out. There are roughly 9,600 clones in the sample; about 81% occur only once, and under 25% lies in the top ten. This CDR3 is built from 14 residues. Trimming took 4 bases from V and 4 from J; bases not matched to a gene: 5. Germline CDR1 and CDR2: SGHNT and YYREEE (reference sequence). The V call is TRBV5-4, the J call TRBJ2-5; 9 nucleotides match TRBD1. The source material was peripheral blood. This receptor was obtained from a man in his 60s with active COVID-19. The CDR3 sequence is CASSRDRASETQYF. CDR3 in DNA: TGTGCCAGCAGCCGGGACAGGGCATCAGAGACCCAGTACTTC.